This TCR beta chain was identified in a study of blood T cell repertoires in COVID-19. On the study more broadly: Acute and convalescent COVID-19 samples came from the United States, Italy and Spain. In each case, the material was cDNA or gDNA derived from T cells, B-cell-depleted T cells, or PBMCs.

Original processing methods: By means of reference gene primer amplification, nucleated cell counts were estimated. Sequencing used immunoSEQ multiplex PCR; TCRdb keeps in-frame clones, though not all of them. V, J and clone size are taken as reported in that table, and D and trimming were inferred from the DNA itself. The sample has over 250,000 clones; around 85% are singletons. Germline V CDR1 and CDR2: MNHEY, SVGAGI. The V gene end was trimmed by 7 bases and the J gene end by 8 bases; junction bases not matched to a gene: 1. The CDR3 spans 12 residues. J is TRBJ1-6 and V is TRBV6-5, with 8 bases identical to TRBD1. The source is a woman aged 70-85 years with acute or convalescent COVID-19. The specimen sequenced was peripheral blood. CDR3 protein: CASTTGDSPLHF. Here the CDR3 DNA reads TGTGCCAGCACGACAGGGGATTCACCCCTCCACTTT.